This entry lists 20 T cell receptor beta chains sequenced from one sample in a study of regulatory T cells in long-lasting Graves disease. Described time point: newly diagnosed GD, antithyroid drugs for less than 3 months. The TCR library was made from RNA extracted from PBMCs. iRepertoire HTBI primers and Arm-PCR of CDR3 regions built TCR beta libraries. TCRdb passed the multiplex PCR reads through MiXCR, listing each CDR3 protein once. Of 400,000 to 500,000 distinct CDR3 sequences listed, over 15% are singletons. This sample was shared with a second study, whose subject was T cells in Graves' hyperthyroidism and ophthalmopathy.

The source was peripheral blood mononuclear cells (PBMCs), collected at new diagnosis, from a patient treated with antithyroid drugs. These receptors originate from a woman in her thirties with Graves disease.

This sequence joins TRBV5-1 and TRBJ2-7; 7 bases agree with TRBD2. Unmatched junction bases numbered 19, after V lost 1 base and J lost 3 bases. The CDR3 sequence is 19 residues long. Germline CDR1 and CDR2: SGHRS and YFSETQ. The CDR3, as DNA: TGCGCCAGCAGCTTGCAGCTCGGGGGGAGTGAACAAAGAGACTACGAGCAGTACTTC. It yields the protein CASSLQLGGSEQRDYEQYF. The whole variable domain, filled in from reference TRBV5-1 and TRBJ2-7, reads KAGVTQTPRYLIKTRGQQVTLSCSPISGHRSVSWYQQTPGQGLQFLFEYFSETQRNKGNFPGRFSGRQFSNSRSEMNVSTLELGDSALYLCASSLQLGGSEQRDYEQYFGPGTRLTVT.

This clonotype has ten or more counts. The rearrangement joins TRBV5-8 to TRBJ2-5; D is possibly TRBD2 (5 bases). Trimming left V 2 bases short and J 1 base short, with 12 bases between. This CDR3 has 15 amino acids. Looked up from germline, CDR1 is SGHTS and CDR2 is YDEGEE. CDR3 bases: TGTGCCAGCAGCTTCTCCATCGGGATCCAAGAGACCCAGTACTTC. Its translation: CASSFSIGIQETQYF.

With respect to this clonotype: With a much larger clone just one base away, this may be a read error. V and J are TRBV2 and TRBJ1-3, with TRBD1 identical over 7 bases. The CDR3 sequence is 18 residues long. CDR1 SNHLY and CDR2 FYNNEI come from the germline V gene. The CDR3 nucleotides read TGTGCCAGCAGGGGGGCTACCGGACAGGATACCTCTGGAAAAACCATATATTTT. Translating gives CASRGATGQDTSGKTIYF.

The chain joins TRBV6-1 to TRBJ1-2, with 8 bases that match TRBD1. The germline gives CDR1 MNHNS, CDR2 SASEGT. The CDR3 is 16 amino acids. The junction had 8 bases not matched to a gene; V was cut back by 5 bases and J by 0 bases. The CDR3, as DNA: TGTGCCAGCAGTCAGGGACAGGCGATTACTAACTATGGCTACACCTTC. Protein product: CASSQGQAITNYGYTF.

In this sample, this clonotype turned up a few times. The V and J genes are TRBV7-2 and TRBJ2-7; 10 bases align to TRBD1. CDR1 SGHTA and CDR2 FQGNSA come from the germline V gene. The ends lost 0 bases at V and 4 bases at J; junction bases unmatched: 6. The length of the CDR3 is 16 residues. CDR3: CASSLAGTGANYEQYF. CDR3 sequence (DNA): TGTGCCAGCAGCTTAGCCGGGACAGGGGCTAATTACGAGCAGTACTTC.

This clonotype was observed many times. The V gene is TRBV4-1, the J gene TRBJ2-3; tentatively, D is TRBD1 or TRBD2 (6 bases each). Per the germline V gene, CDR1 is MGHRA and CDR2 is YSYEKL. This CDR3 contains 17 residues. Trimming took 0 bases from V and 0 from J, leaving 13 bases between them. Here the CDR3 DNA reads TGCGCCAGCAGCCAAGAGGGGGCGGGGAGAAGCACAGATACGCAGTATTTT. Amino acid sequence: CASSQEGAGRSTDTQYF.

The chain carries TRBV11-1 and TRBJ2-2, with D hard to call. The V gene's germline CDR1 is SGHAT and CDR2 FQDESV (reference sequence). This CDR3 has 12 residues. V lost 5 bases, J lost 6 bases, and 7 bases lay in between. The CDR3 here is CASSVPAGELFF. The DNA of the CDR3 is TGTGCCAGCAGCGTTCCGGCCGGGGAGCTGTTTTTT.

This clonotype was observed at least ten times. The chain employs TRBV5-8 and TRBJ2-5; D ambiguous. Trimming removed 0 bases at V and 5 bases at J, with 8 bases between. CDR3 length equals 13 residues. Germline V lookup: CDR1 SGHTS, CDR2 YDEGEE. Here the CDR3 DNA reads TGTGCCAGCAGCTTGGGGCGGCGGGAGACCCAGTACTTC. Amino acids: CASSLGRRETQYF.

This CDR3 reads CASRTGGRRGYTF. Here the CDR3 DNA reads TGTGCCAGCAGAACAGGGGGGCGGCGAGGCTACACCTTC. The chain is built from TRBV6-1 and TRBJ1-2; TRBD1 matches at 8 bases. The V gene's germline CDR1 is MNHNS and CDR2 SASEGT. The CDR3 contains 13 residues. With 6 bases clipped from V and 8 bases from J, the junction kept 8 bases outside the gene matches.

This clonotype appeared many times. This chain uses TRBV5-5 with TRBJ2-1; possible D gene TRBD2, 5 bases. Germline loops: CDR1 SGHKS, CDR2 YYEKEE (reference sequence). Trimming cost V 4 bases and J 8 bases, with 16 bases left between them. The CDR3 spans 14 residues. This CDR3 is CASSPTGNGYEQFF. In nucleotides, the CDR3 is TGTGCCAGCAGCCCGACGGGGAACGGGTATGAGCAGTTCTTC.

There are many counts of this clonotype. This chain links TRBV6-2 or TRBV6-3 with TRBJ2-7, with 8 nucleotides matching TRBD1. In germline, CDR1 is MNHEY, CDR2 SVGEGT. The CDR3 has 15 amino acids. Trimming cost V 2 bases and J 4 bases; bases outside gene matches: 7. CDR3 region: CASSYGQGAEYEQYF. DNA for the CDR3: TGTGCCAGCAGTTACGGCCAGGGGGCTGAATACGAGCAGTACTTC.

This clonotype was seen a few times. The chain joins TRBV28 to TRBJ2-6, with D uncertain. V lost 5 bases, J lost 2 bases, and 7 bases lay in between. Germline-derived CDR1 and CDR2 are MDHEN and SYDVKM. The CDR3 loop spans 14 amino acids. Here the CDR3 DNA reads TGTGCCAGCAGTAGCGCCCCTGGGGCCAACGTCCTGACTTTC. It codes for CASSSAPGANVLTF.

In DNA, the CDR3 is TGTGCCAGCAGCCAAGTTCCCTTGGGGGCTCCCTACGAGCAGTACTTC. It codes for CASSQVPLGAPYEQYF. The gene calls are TRBV14 and TRBJ2-7; possibly TRBD1 for D (6 bases). V gave up 1 base and J gave up 2 bases, with 15 bases separating them. In germline, CDR1 is SGHDN, CDR2 FVKESK. This CDR3 spans 16 amino acids.

This clonotype was picked up many times. This chain uses TRBV12-3 or TRBV12-4 with TRBJ2-1; perhaps TRBD1 as D (5 bases). This CDR3 has 13 residues. Between the trimmed V and J ends, which lost 3 bases and 5 bases, there was a span of 8 bases. In DNA form, the CDR3 reads TGTGCCAGCAGTTTCGGCAGGGACAATGAGCAGTTCTTC. Amino acids: CASSFGRDNEQFF.

This clonotype came up many times. The rearrangement uses TRBV10-3 and TRBJ1-4; possibly TRBD1 for D (5 bases). The V gene lost 3 bases and the J gene lost 7 bases, with 21 bases spanning the gap. CDR3 length equals 17 residues. The V gene's germline CDR1 is ENHRY and CDR2 SYGVKD. CDR3 region: CAISDSPTTVRSEKLFF. The CDR3 nucleotides read TGTGCCATCAGTGATTCACCCACGACAGTTCGCAGTGAAAAACTGTTTTTT.

This clonotype was seen only a few times. The chain links TRBV18 to TRBJ2-2; 12 bases fit TRBD2. With 4 bases clipped from V and 3 bases from J, the junction kept 3 bases outside the gene matches. Germline V gene lookup returns CDR1 KGHSH and CDR2 LQKENI. This CDR3 comprises 16 residues. CDR3 bases: TGTGCCAGCTCACGGGGACTAGCGGGCTACACCGGGGAGCTGTTTTTT. Protein sequence: CASSRGLAGYTGELFF.

This clonotype was detected many times. V and J are TRBV18 and TRBJ2-7; TRBD1 matches at 9 bases. The J segment lost 0 bases and the V segment lost 3 bases, leaving 6 bases of the junction unmatched. Germline values: CDR1 KGHSH, CDR2 LQKENI. This CDR3 spans 16 amino acids. The CDR3 region is CASSPTGTGTSYEQYF. CDR3 nucleotides: TGTGCCAGCTCACCGACCGGGACAGGGACCTCCTACGAGCAGTACTTC. Based on the CDR3 plus reference TRBV18 and TRBJ2-7, the full variable domain is NAGVMQNPRHLVRRRGQEARLRCSPMKGHSHVYWYRQLPEEGLKFMVYLQKENIIDESGMPKERFSAEFPKEGPSILRIQQVVRGDSAAYFCASSPTGTGTSYEQYFGPGTRLTVT.

There are a few counts of this clonotype. The chain recombines TRBV5-4 with TRBJ2-7; TRBD1 agrees at 9 bases. Trimming cost V 3 bases and J 6 bases; bases outside gene matches: 7. The germline V gene has CDR1 SGHNT and CDR2 YYREEE (reference sequence). This CDR3 has 14 residues. The CDR3 region is CASSSFTGGFEQYF. Here the CDR3 DNA reads TGTGCCAGCAGCTCCTTTACAGGGGGCTTCGAGCAGTACTTC. The full variable domain, completed using reference TRBV5-4 and TRBJ2-7, is ETGVTQSPTHLIKTRGQQVTLRCSSQSGHNTVSWYQQALGQGPQFIFQYYREEENGRGNFPPRFSGLQFPNYSSELNVNALELDDSALYLCASSSFTGGFEQYFGPGTRLTVT.

Concerning this clonotype: This may be a read error: a much more frequent sequence differs by one nucleotide. The chain links TRBV2 to TRBJ1-1; D is ambiguous. Looked up from germline, CDR1 is SNHLY and CDR2 is FYNNEI. Trimming shortened V by 2 bases and J by 6 bases, and 10 bases separated the two germline ends. The CDR3 is made up of 13 amino acids. This chain's CDR3 is CASSEWVWAEAFF. CDR3 nucleotide sequence: TGTGCCAGCAGTGAATGGGTTTGGGCTGAAGCTTTCTTT. Variable domain in full (rest from reference TRBV2 and TRBJ1-1): EPEVTQTPSHQVTQMGQEVILRCVPISNHLYFYWYRQILGQKVEFLVSFYNNEISEKSEIFDDQFSVERPDGSNFTLKIRSTKLEDSAMYFCASSEWVWAEAFFGQGTRLTVV.

This clonotype was seen at least ten times. In DNA, the CDR3 is TGTGCCTGGAGTGCGAATTCCGAGCAGTACTTC. Protein: CAWSANSEQYF. This chain connects TRBV30 to TRBJ2-7; D is undetermined. This CDR3 is built from 11 residues. Trimming removed 1 base at V and 6 bases at J, with 7 bases between. The V gene's germline CDR1 is GTSNPN and CDR2 SVGIG (reference sequence).